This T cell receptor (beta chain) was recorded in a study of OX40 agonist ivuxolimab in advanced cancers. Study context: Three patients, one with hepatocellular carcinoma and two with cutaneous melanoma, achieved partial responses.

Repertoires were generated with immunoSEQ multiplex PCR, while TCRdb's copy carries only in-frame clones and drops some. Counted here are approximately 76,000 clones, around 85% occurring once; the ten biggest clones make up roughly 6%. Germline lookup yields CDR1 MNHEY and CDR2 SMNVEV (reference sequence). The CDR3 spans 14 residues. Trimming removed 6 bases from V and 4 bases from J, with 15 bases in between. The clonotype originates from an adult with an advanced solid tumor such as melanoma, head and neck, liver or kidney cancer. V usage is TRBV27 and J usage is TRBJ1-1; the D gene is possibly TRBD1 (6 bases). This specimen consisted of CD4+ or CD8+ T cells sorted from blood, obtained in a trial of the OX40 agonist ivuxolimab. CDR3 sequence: CASSKGGSGTEAFF. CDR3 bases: TGTGCCAGCAGCAAGGGGGGGTCAGGCACTGAAGCTTTCTTT.